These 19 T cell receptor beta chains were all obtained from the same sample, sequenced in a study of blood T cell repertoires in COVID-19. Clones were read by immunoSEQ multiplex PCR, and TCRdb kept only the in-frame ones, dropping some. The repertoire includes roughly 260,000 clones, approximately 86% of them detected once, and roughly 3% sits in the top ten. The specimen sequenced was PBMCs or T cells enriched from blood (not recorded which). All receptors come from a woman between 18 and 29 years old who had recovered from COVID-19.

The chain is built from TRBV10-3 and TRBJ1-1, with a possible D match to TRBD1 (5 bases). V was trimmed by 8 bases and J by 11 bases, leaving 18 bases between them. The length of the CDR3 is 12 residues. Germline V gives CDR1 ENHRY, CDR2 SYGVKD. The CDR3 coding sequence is TGTGCCATCCGGGGGGAGAACGGGTGGGCTTTCTTT. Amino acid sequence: CAIRGENGWAFF.

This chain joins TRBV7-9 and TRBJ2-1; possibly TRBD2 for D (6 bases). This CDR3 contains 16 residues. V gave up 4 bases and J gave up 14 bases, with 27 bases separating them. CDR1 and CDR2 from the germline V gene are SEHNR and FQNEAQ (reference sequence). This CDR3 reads CASSYQRPGRRVAEFF. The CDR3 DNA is TGTGCCAGCAGCTACCAGAGACCGGGACGGAGGGTCGCGGAGTTCTTC.

The CDR3 nucleotides read TGTGCCAGCAGTCAGGCCCCCTGGGCACAAGCATCCTACGAGCAGTACTTC. It specifies CASSQAPWAQASYEQYF. This chain uses TRBV28 with TRBJ2-7; D gene unclear. Trimming shortened V by 5 bases and J by 1 base, and 21 bases separated the two germline ends. The CDR3 is 17 amino acids. Germline CDR1 reads MDHEN; CDR2 reads SYDVKM.

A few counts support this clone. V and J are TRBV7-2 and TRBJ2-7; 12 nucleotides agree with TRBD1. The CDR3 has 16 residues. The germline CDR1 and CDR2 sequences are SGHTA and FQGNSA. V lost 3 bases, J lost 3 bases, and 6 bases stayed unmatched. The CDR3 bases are TGTGCCAGCAGCTTCCAGGGGACAGGGGGCTACTACGAGCAGTACTTC. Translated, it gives CASSFQGTGGYYEQYF.

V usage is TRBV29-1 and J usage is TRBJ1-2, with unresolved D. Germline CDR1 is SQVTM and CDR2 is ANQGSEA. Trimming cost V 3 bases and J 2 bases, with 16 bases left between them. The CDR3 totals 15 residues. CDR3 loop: CSVEATYPGNYGYTF. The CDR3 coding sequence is TGCAGCGTTGAGGCGACTTATCCGGGAAACTATGGCTACACCTTC.

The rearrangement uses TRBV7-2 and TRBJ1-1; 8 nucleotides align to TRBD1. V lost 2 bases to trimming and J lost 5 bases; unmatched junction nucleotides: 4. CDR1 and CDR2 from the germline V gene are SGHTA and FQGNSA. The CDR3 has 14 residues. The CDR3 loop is CASSLQGAWTEAFF. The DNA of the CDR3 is TGTGCCAGCAGCTTACAGGGGGCATGGACTGAAGCTTTCTTT.

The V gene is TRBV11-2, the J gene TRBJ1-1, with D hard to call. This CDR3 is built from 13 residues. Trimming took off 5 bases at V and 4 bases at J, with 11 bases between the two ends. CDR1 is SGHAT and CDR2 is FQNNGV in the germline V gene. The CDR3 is CASSPGMGTEAFF. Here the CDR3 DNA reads TGTGCCAGCAGCCCGGGAATGGGCACTGAAGCTTTCTTT.

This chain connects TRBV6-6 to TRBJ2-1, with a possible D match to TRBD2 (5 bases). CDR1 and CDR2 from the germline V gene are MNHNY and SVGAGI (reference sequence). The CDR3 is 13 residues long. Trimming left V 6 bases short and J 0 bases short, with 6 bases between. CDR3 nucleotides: TGTGCCAGCAGCCGGGACTCCTACAATGAGCAGTTCTTC. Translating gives CASSRDSYNEQFF.

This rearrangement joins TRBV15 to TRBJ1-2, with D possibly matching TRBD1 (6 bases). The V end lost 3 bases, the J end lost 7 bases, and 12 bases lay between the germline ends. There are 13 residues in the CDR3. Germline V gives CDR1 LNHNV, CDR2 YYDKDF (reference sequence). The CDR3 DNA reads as TGTGCCACCAGCAGCGGGCAGGGGTTTGGCTACACCTTC. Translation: CATSSGQGFGYTF.

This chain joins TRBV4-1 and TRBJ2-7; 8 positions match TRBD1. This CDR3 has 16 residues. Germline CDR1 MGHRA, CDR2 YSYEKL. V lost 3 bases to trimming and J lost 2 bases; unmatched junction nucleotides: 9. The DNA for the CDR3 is TGCGCCAGCAGCCAGAGCCCTGGGACAGGACCCTACGAGCAGTACTTC. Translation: CASSQSPGTGPYEQYF.

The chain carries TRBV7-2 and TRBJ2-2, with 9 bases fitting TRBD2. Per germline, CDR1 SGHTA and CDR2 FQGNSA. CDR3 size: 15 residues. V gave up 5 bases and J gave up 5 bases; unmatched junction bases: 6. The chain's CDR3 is CASSVTSGFTGELFF. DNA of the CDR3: TGTGCCAGCAGCGTTACTAGCGGGTTTACCGGGGAGCTGTTTTTT. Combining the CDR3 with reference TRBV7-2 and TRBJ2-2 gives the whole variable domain GAGVSQSPSNKVTEKGKDVELRCDPISGHTALYWYRQSLGQGLEFLIYFQGNSAPDKSGLPSDRFSAERTGGSVSTLTIQRTQQEDSAVYLCASSVTSGFTGELFFGEGSRLTVL.

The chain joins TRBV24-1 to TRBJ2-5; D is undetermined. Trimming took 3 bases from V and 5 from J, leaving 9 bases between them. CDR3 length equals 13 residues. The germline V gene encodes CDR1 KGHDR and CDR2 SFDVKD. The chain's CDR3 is CATSDGPLETQYF. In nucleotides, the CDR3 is TGTGCCACCAGTGATGGCCCCTTGGAGACCCAGTACTTC.

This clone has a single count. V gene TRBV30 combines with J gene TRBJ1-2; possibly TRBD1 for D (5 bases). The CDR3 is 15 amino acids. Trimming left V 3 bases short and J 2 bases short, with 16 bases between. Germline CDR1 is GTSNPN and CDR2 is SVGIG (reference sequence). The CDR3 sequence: CAWSLLNGGNYGYTF. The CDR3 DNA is TGTGCCTGGAGCCTACTGAATGGGGGGAACTATGGCTACACCTTC. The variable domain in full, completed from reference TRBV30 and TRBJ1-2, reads SQTIHQWPATLVQPVGSPLSLECTVEGTSNPNLYWYRQAAGRGLQLLFYSVGIGQISSEVPQNLSASRPQDRQFILSSKKLLLSDSGFYLCAWSLLNGGNYGYTFGSGTRLTVV.

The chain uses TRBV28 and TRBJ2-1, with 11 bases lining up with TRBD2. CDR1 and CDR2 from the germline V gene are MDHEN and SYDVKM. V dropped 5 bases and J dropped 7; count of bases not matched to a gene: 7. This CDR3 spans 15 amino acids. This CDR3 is CASSPTSGRMNEQFF. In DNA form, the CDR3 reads TGTGCCAGCAGTCCTACTAGCGGGAGAATGAATGAGCAGTTCTTC.

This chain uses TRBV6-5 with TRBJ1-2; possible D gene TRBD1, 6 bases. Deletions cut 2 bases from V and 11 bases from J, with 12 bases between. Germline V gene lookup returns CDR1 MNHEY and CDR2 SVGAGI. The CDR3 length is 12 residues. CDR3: CASSYQAGAYTF. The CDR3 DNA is TGTGCCAGCAGTTACCAGGCGGGGGCATACACCTTC.

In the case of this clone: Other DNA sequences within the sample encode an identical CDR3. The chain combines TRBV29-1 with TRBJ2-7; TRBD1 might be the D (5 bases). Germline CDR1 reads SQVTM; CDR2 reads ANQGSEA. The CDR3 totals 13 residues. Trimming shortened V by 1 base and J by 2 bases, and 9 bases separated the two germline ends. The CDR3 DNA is TGCAGCGTTGAAGGCAGGGCCCCCTACGAGCAGTACTTC. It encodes CSVEGRAPYEQYF.

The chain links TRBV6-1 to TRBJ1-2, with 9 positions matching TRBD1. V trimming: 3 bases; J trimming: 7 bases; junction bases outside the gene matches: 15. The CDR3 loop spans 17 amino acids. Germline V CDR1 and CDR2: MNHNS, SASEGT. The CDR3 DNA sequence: TGTGCCAGCAGTGACCCGGGACAGGGAGTAGCGTTGGGTGGCTACACCTTC. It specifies CASSDPGQGVALGGYTF.

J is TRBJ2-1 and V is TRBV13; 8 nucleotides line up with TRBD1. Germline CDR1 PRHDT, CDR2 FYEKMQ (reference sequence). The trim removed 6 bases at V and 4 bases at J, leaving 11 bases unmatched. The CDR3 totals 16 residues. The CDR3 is CASSLTGGGSYNEQFF. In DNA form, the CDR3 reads TGTGCCAGCAGTTTAACAGGGGGAGGCTCATACAATGAGCAGTTCTTC.

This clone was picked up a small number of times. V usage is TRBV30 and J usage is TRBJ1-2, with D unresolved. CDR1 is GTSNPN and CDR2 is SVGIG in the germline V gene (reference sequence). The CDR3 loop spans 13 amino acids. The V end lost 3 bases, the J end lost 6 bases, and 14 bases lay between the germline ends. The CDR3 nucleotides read TGTGCCTGGAGCGCCCTCGGGATGGATGGCTACACCTTC. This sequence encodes CAWSALGMDGYTF.